The 26 T cell receptor beta chains below were found in one sample sequenced in a study of control samples from healthy donors and cancer patients (TCRdb year 2020). Libraries were prepared through the immunoSEQ multiplex PCR assay. TCRdb mirrors the immuneACCESS table, restricted to in-frame sequences. Some clones are absent from its copies; in checked studies, under half trace to an unresolved V gene, and the reason for the others is unknown. The sample records approximately 100,000 clones, around 88% of which are singletons. Together, the top ten hold approximately 14% of the sample. Source material: blood. Every receptor here comes from a man aged 25 to 45 in good health.

The genes are TRBV2 and TRBJ2-1; D call uncertain. Germline-derived CDR1 and CDR2 are SNHLY and FYNNEI. This CDR3 is 15 amino acids long. V was pared by 1 base and J by 0 bases, with 7 bases between. CDR3 sequence: CASSEGISSYNEQFF. The CDR3, as DNA: TGTGCCAGCAGTGAAGGGATCTCCTCCTACAATGAGCAGTTCTTC. Full variable domain (rest looked up from reference TRBV2 and TRBJ2-1): EPEVTQTPSHQVTQMGQEVILRCVPISNHLYFYWYRQILGQKVEFLVSFYNNEISEKSEIFDDQFSVERPDGSNFTLKIRSTKLEDSAMYFCASSEGISSYNEQFFGPGTRLTVL.

CDR3 coding DNA: TGTGCCAGTAGTATCAACCTCCACGGGGACTCCTACGAGCAGTACTTC. It encodes CASSINLHGDSYEQYF. The chain carries TRBV19 and TRBJ2-7; D is possibly TRBD2 (5 bases). From germline, CDR1 is LNHDA and CDR2 SQIVND (reference sequence). The CDR3 runs 16 residues. Trimming removed 3 bases from V and 0 bases from J, with 15 bases in between. The whole variable domain, remainder taken from reference TRBV19 and TRBJ2-7, is DGGITQSPKYLFRKEGQNVTLSCEQNLNHDAMYWYRQDPGQGLRLIYYSQIVNDFQKGDIAEGYSVSREKKESFPLTVTSAQKNPTAFYLCASSINLHGDSYEQYFGPGTRLTVT.

The chain uses TRBV19 and TRBJ2-2; D remains ambiguous. CDR1 and CDR2 (germline): LNHDA, SQIVND (reference sequence). CDR3 length: 12 residues. Deletions cut 3 bases from V and 6 bases from J, with 5 bases between. CDR3: CASSIASGELFF. The CDR3 DNA reads as TGTGCCAGTAGTATTGCTTCCGGGGAGCTGTTTTTT.

The chain carries TRBV7-2 and TRBJ1-2, with 7 bases lining up with TRBD1. There are 15 residues in the CDR3. Germline V lookup: CDR1 SGHTA, CDR2 FQGNSA. The ends lost 0 bases at V and 6 bases at J; junction bases unmatched: 7. The CDR3 nucleotides are TGTGCCAGCAGCTTAGCGGCCAGGGGGTCTGATGGCTACACCTTC. Protein: CASSLAARGSDGYTF. The full variable domain, rest sourced from reference TRBV7-2 and TRBJ1-2, is GAGVSQSPSNKVTEKGKDVELRCDPISGHTALYWYRQSLGQGLEFLIYFQGNSAPDKSGLPSDRFSAERTGGSVSTLTIQRTQQEDSAVYLCASSLAARGSDGYTFGSGTRLTVV.

This sequence joins TRBV7-3 and TRBJ2-2, with 9 bases matching TRBD1. The CDR3 is 16 amino acids. J gave up 2 bases and V 5 bases, and 6 bases lay outside the gene matches. Germline V lookup: CDR1 SGHTA, CDR2 FQGTGA. CDR3 sequence reads: CASSTQGAQNTGELFF. In DNA form, the CDR3 reads TGTGCCAGCAGCACACAGGGGGCACAAAACACCGGGGAGCTGTTTTTT. Full variable domain (remainder filled in from reference TRBV7-3 and TRBJ2-2): GAGVSQTPSNKVTEKGKYVELRCDPISGHTALYWYRQSLGQGPEFLIYFQGTGAADDSGLPNDRFFAVRPEGSVSTLKIQRTERGDSAVYLCASSTQGAQNTGELFFGEGSRLTVL.

The chain carries TRBV5-5 and TRBJ2-3, with 8 bases aligning to TRBD1. V was clipped by 2 bases and J by 4 bases; unmatched bases: 12. The CDR3 is made up of 17 amino acids. CDR1 and CDR2 from the germline V gene are SGHKS and YYEKEE (reference sequence). The CDR3 spells CASSFLGQGKESDTQYF. The CDR3 bases are TGTGCCAGCAGCTTTCTTGGACAGGGTAAAGAATCAGATACGCAGTATTTT.

The chain couples TRBV29-1 to TRBJ2-7; the D gene is possibly TRBD1 (6 bases). Trimming left V 2 bases short and J 2 bases short, with 10 bases between. Looked up from germline, CDR1 is SQVTM and CDR2 is ANQGSEA. The CDR3 length is 13 residues. As DNA, the CDR3 is TGCAGCGTTGAAAGGCAGGGGACCTACGAGCAGTACTTC. Translation: CSVERQGTYEQYF.

CDR3 sequence reads: CASSQQALGTVTDTQYF. CDR3 coding DNA: TGCGCCAGCAGCCAGCAGGCCCTCGGGACAGTCACAGATACGCAGTATTTT. V gene TRBV4-1 combines with J gene TRBJ2-3; 7 bases are shared with TRBD1. The V gene end was trimmed by 3 bases and the J gene end by 2 bases; junction bases not matched to a gene: 11. Germline V gene lookup returns CDR1 MGHRA and CDR2 YSYEKL. CDR3 size: 17 residues.

This chain joins TRBV27 and TRBJ1-2; weak D call: TRBD1 (5 bases). Per the germline V gene, CDR1 is MNHEY and CDR2 is SMNVEV (reference sequence). The CDR3 contains 14 residues. The ends were cut back, 0 bases at V and 7 bases at J, with 12 bases in the middle. In DNA form, the CDR3 reads TGTGCCAGCAGTTTATCGTCCAGGGCGGTTGGCTACACCTTC. It yields the protein CASSLSSRAVGYTF.

This rearrangement joins TRBV19 to TRBJ2-3; D call uncertain. V lost 2 bases, J lost 3 bases, and 9 bases lay in between. Germline V CDR1 and CDR2: LNHDA, SQIVND (reference sequence). The CDR3 consists of 14 residues. CDR3 protein: CASSIFGFTDTQYF. The CDR3 DNA reads as TGTGCCAGTAGTATATTTGGGTTTACAGATACGCAGTATTTT.

Only one count was recorded for this clone. The genes are TRBV19 and TRBJ2-7, with D perhaps matching TRBD2 (5 bases). In germline, CDR1 is LNHDA, CDR2 SQIVND (reference sequence). The CDR3 length is 13 residues. V was pared by 6 bases and J by 2 bases, with 11 bases between. CDR3 DNA: TGTGCCAGTAGCTATAGCGTTACCTACGAGCAGTACTTC. Protein: CASSYSVTYEQYF.

This chain links TRBV12-3 or TRBV12-4 with TRBJ1-6; D is ambiguous. Trimming pared 5 bases from V and 5 bases from J, leaving 4 bases between. The CDR3 runs 12 residues. The CDR3: CASSGNNSPLHF. CDR3 DNA sequence: TGTGCCAGCAGTGGAAATAATTCACCCCTCCACTTT.

Note on this clone: Sequence at one end of the junction differs from germline and may be a read error. This chain links TRBV3-1 (or the pseudogene TRBV3-2) with TRBJ2-7; D unresolved. The CDR3 totals 15 residues. Germline lookup yields CDR1 LGHDT and CDR2 YNNKEL (reference sequence). Here the CDR3 DNA reads TGTGCCAGCAGCCAAGACAGATCTTACTCCCACGAGCAGTACTTC. Translating gives CASSQDRSYSHEQYF.

V and J are TRBV2 and TRBJ1-3; no clear D. Germline CDR1 is SNHLY and CDR2 is FYNNEI. The CDR3 has 14 amino acids. With 6 bases removed from V and 1 base from J, the gap between germline ends came to 10 bases. The chain's CDR3 is CASSPLGSGNTIYF. The CDR3, as DNA: TGTGCCAGCAGCCCCCTGGGGTCTGGAAACACCATATATTTT.

In DNA form, the CDR3 reads TGTGCCAGCAGAAACGGGACAGCCTCTGGGGCCAACGTCCTGACTTTC. This encodes CASRNGTASGANVLTF. The chain couples TRBV11-3 to TRBJ2-6, with 7 bases lining up with TRBD1. This CDR3 is built from 16 residues. The V segment lost 6 bases and the J segment 0 bases; nucleotides outside the gene matches: 5. Looked up from germline, CDR1 is SGHNT and CDR2 is YENEEA.

The genes are TRBV11-2 and TRBJ2-5, with 8 bases aligning to TRBD2. Germline-derived CDR1 and CDR2 are SGHAT and FQNNGV. CDR3 length equals 18 residues. Germline trimming cut 4 bases from V and 4 bases from J; bases unmatched to any gene: 17. The CDR3 nucleotides read TGTGCCAGCAGCTCTGAGGGGGGGGTAGCGGGAAGGCTAGAGACCCAGTACTTC. Translated, it gives CASSSEGGVAGRLETQYF.

The chain carries TRBV4-1 and TRBJ2-2; no firm D call. The CDR3 has 14 amino acids. Trimming shortened V by 4 bases and J by 4 bases, and 10 bases separated the two germline ends. CDR1 is MGHRA, CDR2 YSYEKL, per germline. Here the CDR3 reads CASSRAGGTGELFF. DNA of the CDR3: TGCGCCAGCAGCCGGGCTGGCGGCACCGGGGAGCTGTTTTTT.

This clone has just a few counts. The chain recombines TRBV5-6 with TRBJ2-7, with D unclear. Per the germline V gene, CDR1 is SGHDT and CDR2 is YYEEEE. Trimming took 4 bases from V and 0 from J, leaving 5 bases between them. This CDR3 is built from 12 residues. In nucleotides, the CDR3 is TGTGCCAGCAGCGCCACCTCCTACGAGCAGTACTTC. Translation: CASSATSYEQYF.

J is TRBJ2-2 and V is TRBV4-2, with TRBD2 identical over 7 bases. The germline V gene encodes CDR1 LGHNA and CDR2 YNFKEQ. The length of the CDR3 is 18 residues. J was trimmed by 2 bases and V by 4 bases; bases with no gene match: 13. CDR3 sequence: CASSPRGRAGYNTGELFF. The CDR3 DNA reads TGTGCCAGCAGCCCCCGTGGGCGAGCGGGATACAACACCGGGGAGCTGTTTTTT.

The rearrangement joins TRBV28 to TRBJ1-6, with D possibly matching TRBD1 (6 bases). The CDR3 runs to 15 residues. In germline, CDR1 is MDHEN, CDR2 SYDVKM. Trimming pared 6 bases from V and 7 bases from J, leaving 16 bases between. CDR3 residues: CASRGAGPGNSPLHF. The DNA for the CDR3 is TGTGCCAGCAGGGGGGCAGGGCCGGGGAATTCACCCCTCCACTTT.

The genes are TRBV19 and TRBJ2-2, with 10 positions matching TRBD2. The CDR3 loop spans 16 amino acids. J gave up 6 bases and V 1 base, and 5 bases lay outside the gene matches. Germline CDR1 is LNHDA and CDR2 is SQIVND (reference sequence). In DNA form, the CDR3 reads TGTGCCAGTAGTATAGGGCTAGCGGGAGTGGCCGGGGAGCTGTTTTTT. This translates into CASSIGLAGVAGELFF.

This clone was observed once. The J gene is TRBJ2-7, the V gene TRBV6-5; D unclear. V dropped 5 bases and J dropped 6 bases, with 5 bases sitting between them. The length of the CDR3 is 10 residues. Germline V CDR1 and CDR2: MNHEY, SVGAGI. CDR3 region: CASSTVEQYF. In DNA form, the CDR3 reads TGTGCCAGCAGTACCGTCGAGCAGTACTTC.

This chain connects TRBV5-7 to TRBJ2-6; 10 bases agree with TRBD2. TRBV5-7 is reported as an ORF; its role is uncertain. The CDR3 is 18 residues long. The trim removed 4 bases at V and 0 bases at J, leaving 7 bases unmatched. The CDR3 region is CASSGLAVRHSGANVLTF. The CDR3 DNA reads as TGTGCCAGCAGCGGACTAGCGGTAAGGCACTCTGGGGCCAACGTCCTGACTTTC.

This chain connects TRBV3-1 (or the pseudogene TRBV3-2) to TRBJ2-5; tentatively, D is TRBD1 (6 bases). This CDR3 contains 14 residues. The germline V gene has CDR1 LGHDT and CDR2 YNNKEL (reference sequence). The V gene lost 2 bases and the J gene lost 1 base, with 8 bases spanning the gap. Written as DNA, the CDR3 is TGTGCCAGCAGCCAACAGACAGGCCAAGAGACCCAGTACTTC. It encodes CASSQQTGQETQYF.

The chain is built from TRBV14 and TRBJ1-6, with D uncertain. V lost 4 bases and J lost 5, with 12 bases in between. The CDR3 length is 15 residues. Germline V gene lookup returns CDR1 SGHDN and CDR2 FVKESK. CDR3 sequence: CASSPQVGHNSPLHF. In nucleotides, the CDR3 is TGTGCCAGCAGCCCCCAAGTAGGCCATAATTCACCCCTCCACTTT.

The chain employs TRBV18 and TRBJ1-3; no clear D. In germline, CDR1 is KGHSH, CDR2 LQKENI. Trimming left V 6 bases short and J 0 bases short, with 12 bases between. The CDR3 extends over 15 amino acids. The DNA of the CDR3 is TGTGCCAGCTCGCCTGGAGAAATCTCTGGAAACACCATATATTTT. Amino acids: CASSPGEISGNTIYF.